Sequencing of this T cell receptor (beta chain) was carried out in a study of T cell clones after liver transplantation (dated by TCRdb to the late 2010s). About the study as a whole: ITN030ST, the source of the samples, was a randomized trial that attempted immunosuppression withdrawal within 2 years of liver transplantation. The study cohort included 8 liver transplant recipients, of whom 3 were classified as tolerant and 5 as non-tolerant. Tolerance was defined as complete immunosuppression withdrawal for at least one year with no rise in liver enzymes beyond twice the upper limit of normal. No induction therapy was given to the subjects, and standard immunosuppression was administered until randomization at 12-24 months post-transplant. After a pre-transplant mixed lymphocyte reaction, TCRbeta sequencing was used to pinpoint donor-reactive T cell clones, which were subsequently tracked in post-transplant blood. Third party-reactive TCRbeta sequences were also identified from pre-transplant MLRs to serve as an antigen-independent comparator for donor-reactive sequences. Blood samples were collected pre-transplant, then pre-randomization ahead of withdrawal, and finally post-randomization once withdrawal had either been completed or failed. Of the eight recipients, a few were HCV-positive, while the remaining recipients had been transplanted for non-autoimmune, non-viral indications.

High-throughput TCRbeta CDR3 sequencing of frozen genomic DNA was performed by immunoSEQ, with PCR amplification, mapping, bias correction and internal controls included. The original pipeline was this. Productive rearrangements were kept, and unique TCRbeta sequences were defined by CDR3 nucleotide sequence plus V and J gene. A sequence counted as donor-reactive only if the sequence showed at least 5-fold expansion in CFSE-low cells compared with unstimulated pre-transplant cells and had a frequency of at least 0.01%. Minimum frequency thresholds were set for each subject on the basis of the unstimulated sample with the lowest template count, so that a detection power of at least 90% was ensured. Jensen-Shannon divergence between the top 1000 TCRbeta sequences post-transplant and pre-transplant was used to measure repertoire turnover. Two-sided Fisher's exact tests were used to test for changes in the detection of donor-reactive sequences. In its TCRdb copy, this immuneACCESS table keeps in-frame sequences only and misses some clones. Where compared with another copy, unresolved V genes explain less than half of these, and the others have no known cause. That table gives V, J and clone size, and the DNA gave D and trimming. The table for this sample lists around 9,300 clones; over 60% of them were counted only once. Approximately 23% of the sample is held by the ten biggest clonotypes.

Unstimulated PBMCs, after thawing, were stained for CD3, CD4 and CD8 and then FACS-sorted into CD3+CD4+ and CD3+CD8+ populations. Each of the 8 studied subjects was randomized to immunosuppression withdrawal. The Qiagen DNeasy Blood and Tissue Kit was used to isolate genomic DNA. CDR1 SNHLY and CDR2 FYNNEI are derived from the germline V gene. Its CDR3 holds 15 amino acids, cysteine through phenylalanine. The CDR3 DNA has 45 bases and is translated from base 1. General study outcomes and caveats: In 5 of 8 subjects, regardless of tolerance or HCV status, circulating donor-reactive CD4 TCRbeta sequences dropped significantly post-transplant. The conclusions were considered preliminary, being limited by small, heterogeneous patient numbers and non-standardized post-transplant time points. Because no allograft tissue specimens were available, donor-reactive T cells may have migrated into the graft instead of being deleted. In two subjects, low numbers of available donor cells limited the measurable donor-reactive repertoire. When repertoire turnover was accounted for, significantly reduced detection of donor-reactive sequences was found in 7 of 8 subjects for CD4 and in 8 of 8 subjects for CD8. The decline in donor-reactive sequences exceeded the decline in third party-reactive sequences, suggesting partial antigen-specific deletion that was unrelated to withdrawal success.

To note about this clone: Its antigen has not been determined. The sample holds no much larger clone one base away, and base qualities are not on file.

The clonotype originates from a human patient who received a liver transplant. Following a transplant, a fraction of the T cells may be traceable to the graft donor. The material sequenced was CD8+ T cells from blood, taken at the approximately 15-month timepoint. The chain was built from TRBV2 and TRBJ2-5, with the D call perhaps TRBD1 or TRBD2, each one matching 5 bases. The J call is in doubt because the DNA end fits TRBJ2-7 better. The CDR3 region: CASSAQGTGSYEQYF. The base sequence is TGTGCCAGCAGTGCCCAAGGGACGGGCTCCTACGAGCAGTACTTC.